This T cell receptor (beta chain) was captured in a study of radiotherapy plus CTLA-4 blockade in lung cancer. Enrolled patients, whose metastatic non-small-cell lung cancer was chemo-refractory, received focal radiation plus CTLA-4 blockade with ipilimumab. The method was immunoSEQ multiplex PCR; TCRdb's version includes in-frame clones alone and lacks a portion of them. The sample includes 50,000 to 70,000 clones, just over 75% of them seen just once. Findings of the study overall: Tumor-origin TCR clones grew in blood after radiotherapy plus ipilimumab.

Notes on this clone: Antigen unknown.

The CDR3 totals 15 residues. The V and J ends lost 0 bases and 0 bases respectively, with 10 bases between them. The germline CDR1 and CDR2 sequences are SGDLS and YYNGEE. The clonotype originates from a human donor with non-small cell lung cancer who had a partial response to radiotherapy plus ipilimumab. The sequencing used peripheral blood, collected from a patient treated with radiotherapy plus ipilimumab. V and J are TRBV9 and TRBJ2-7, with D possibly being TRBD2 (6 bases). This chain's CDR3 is CASSVGAGTSYEQYF. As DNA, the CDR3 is TGTGCCAGCAGCGTAGGGGCGGGAACCTCCTACGAGCAGTACTTC.